This entry describes one T cell receptor (beta chain). This clonotype came up many times. Its antigen remains undetermined. The record has no base qualities; no much larger clone is one base away. These data are taken from a study of T-cell memory formation after mild COVID-19 (dated by TCRdb to about 2021). At the level of the whole study: Most TCR sequence clusters were specific to one of the two donors. Two young, previously healthy adult volunteers made up the cohort, one male and one female. In a couple of donors, T-cell clones that expanded and contracted after mild COVID-19 were tracked by sequencing TCRalpha and TCRbeta repertoires over time. What the research found in general, with its limitations: Balanced CD4/CD8 phenotypes were observed for clones contracting from day 15 to 85, whereas a bias towards CD4+ was observed for a second wave of clones expanding from day 15 to 37. Contracting CD4+ clones were found mainly in CM and EM memory subsets, while CD8+ clones were enriched in EMRA. The study included only two mild cases, and larger cohorts that include severe cases with pre-infection samples were judged to be necessary. Whether the second-wave clones peaking on day 37 were SARS-CoV-2 specific was not confirmed. The detection of some responding clones in pre-infection memory suggests that pre-existing cross-reactive memory T cells joined the SARS-CoV-2 response.

Reading from cysteine to phenylalanine, the CDR3 counts 16 amino acids. The retained sequence is limited to the CDR3, 48 bases, with the frame set at the first base. PBMCs were isolated by Ficoll-Paque density gradient centrifugation. Instrument on record: Illumina NovaSeq 6000. TCRalpha and TCRbeta cDNA libraries were built by 5'RACE with constant-segment primers, adding sample barcodes and unique molecular identifiers. RNA was extracted from every sample with Trizol reagent. Library amplification was performed in two PCR steps, and a second sample barcode and Illumina TruSeq adapters were introduced in the second step. Sequencing of the libraries was done on an Illumina NovaSeq, producing 2 x 150 bp paired-end reads. The source study handled its data this way. With migec v1.2.7, reads were demultiplexed and then collapsed into UMI-guided consensus sequences. Using mixcr v2.1.11, the UMI consensuses were aligned to TRA and TRB V and J templates and assembled into clonotypes. Clonotypes were classified as expanded or contracted when called significant by both edgeR and NoisET, with noise models trained on biological replicates. For edgeR calls, the thresholds were a false discovery rate-adjusted p below 0.01 and a log2 fold-change of 1. PCA with hierarchical clustering of max-normalized trajectories of the 1000 most abundant clonotypes was used as exploratory dynamics analysis. Separately sequenced CD4+ and CD8+ repertoires were used to assign a CD4 or CD8 phenotype to each responding clone. TCRdb ran its own pipeline on the public reads, namely fastp trimming at Q25 and MiXCR clone calling, and kept in-frame beta chains. Each CDR3 protein appears once, grouped with its most common genes and DNA. The V and J calls were determined by TCRdb, not by the authors. The sample table records just under 150,000 distinct CDR3 sequences; roughly 6.2% of these occur just once. 2% to 2.5% of the sample is taken by the ten largest.

The chain uses TRBV21-1 and TRBJ2-1; the D call in the table, TRBD2, was not verified against the DNA. TRBV21-1 is a pseudogene segment. Sequences were obtained from PBMCs or a T cell subset sorted from them (not recorded which). The receptor's source is an adult woman who had mild COVID-19 (a few samples of this study predate the infection). The sample titles of this study are shuffled in the database, so cell type and time point are left out; the donor was told from shared clones. The nucleotide sequence is given as TGTGCCGCTCGACCACGGGGGAGGAACCGAGGCAATGAGCAGTTCTTC. Its protein reads: CAARPRGRNRGNEQFF.